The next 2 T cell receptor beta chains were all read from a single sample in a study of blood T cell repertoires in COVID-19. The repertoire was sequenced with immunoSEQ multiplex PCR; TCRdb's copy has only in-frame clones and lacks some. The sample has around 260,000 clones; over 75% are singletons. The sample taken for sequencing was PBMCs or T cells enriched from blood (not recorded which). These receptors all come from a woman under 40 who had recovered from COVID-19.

For the CDR3, the DNA is TGTGCCAGCTCACCCCAGTACCAAGAGACCCAGTACTTC. This codes for CASSPQYQETQYF. The chain carries TRBV18 and TRBJ2-5, with no clear D. CDR1 and CDR2 from the germline V gene are KGHSH and LQKENI. V was pared by 3 bases and J by 0 bases, with 5 bases between. The CDR3 extends over 13 amino acids.

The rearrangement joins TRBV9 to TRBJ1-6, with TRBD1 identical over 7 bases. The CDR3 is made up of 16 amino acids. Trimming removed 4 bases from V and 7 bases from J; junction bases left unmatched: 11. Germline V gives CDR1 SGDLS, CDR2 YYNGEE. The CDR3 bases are TGTGCCAGCAGCACCCGGGACAGCAGGGGAAATTCACCCCTCCACTTT. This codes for CASSTRDSRGNSPLHF.